Presented here are 26 T cell receptor beta chains from one specimen sequenced in a study of Ad26.COV2.S vaccination and SARS-CoV-2 variants. Treatment in this sample: around 19 received Ad26.COV2.S at low or high dose, single or two shots; 5 received placebo; per-sample allocation not given. At day 63 after the first vaccine or placebo injection, samples were drawn. Clones were sequenced by immunoSEQ multiplex PCR, and TCRdb holds only the in-frame ones, with some missing. The table has about 680,000 clones, 70% to 90% seen once. Source: peripheral blood, taken in a trial of Ad26.COV2.S vaccine versus placebo. The receptor source for this set is a person between 18 and 59 years old who received the Ad26.COV2.S COVID-19 vaccine or a placebo.

V gene TRBV11-3 combines with J gene TRBJ2-2, with 7 nucleotides matching TRBD1. Germline V gene data show CDR1 as SGHNT and CDR2 as YENEEA. V shed 0 bases and J 1 base; nucleotides not matched to a gene: 5. The CDR3 spans 17 residues. CDR3 sequence: CASSLERDRQNTGELFF. CDR3 in DNA: TGTGCCAGCAGCTTAGAACGGGACAGACAGAACACCGGGGAGCTGTTTTTT.

This clone has just one count. The chain couples TRBV5-8 to TRBJ1-1; D unresolved. Germline V gene data show CDR1 as SGHTS and CDR2 as YDEGEE. Trimming removed 2 bases at V and 0 bases at J, with 5 bases between. This CDR3 contains 13 residues. The CDR3 DNA is TGTGCCAGCAGCTTATCCCTGAACACTGAAGCTTTCTTT. Protein product: CASSLSLNTEAFF.

The gene calls are TRBV10-3 and TRBJ1-1; weak D call: TRBD1 (5 bases). Germline V gene sequence: CDR1 ENHRY, CDR2 SYGVKD. V shed 0 bases and J shed 10 bases, with 6 bases lying between them. The CDR3 is 11 residues long. Here the CDR3 reads CAISESGLAFF. The CDR3 coding sequence is TGTGCCATCAGTGAGTCGGGACTAGCTTTCTTT.

The chain has TRBV19 and TRBJ2-1; D is uncertain. In germline, CDR1 is LNHDA, CDR2 SQIVND (reference sequence). This CDR3 region has 13 residues. V was shortened by 8 bases and J by 7 bases, with 15 bases between the two germline ends. CDR3: CASARTRQNEQFF. The CDR3 nucleotides are TGTGCCAGTGCTAGGACCAGGCAGAATGAGCAGTTCTTC.

Notes on this clone: Compared with germline, one end of the junction differs, possibly owing to a read error. The chain recombines TRBV6-2 or TRBV6-3 with TRBJ2-1; the match to TRBD2 covers 8 bases. CDR1 and CDR2 from the germline V gene are MNHEY and SVGEGT. CDR3 length: 11 amino acids. This CDR3 is CASSYGTRRIF. Written as DNA, the CDR3 is TGTGCCAGCAGTTACGGGACTAGGAGGATCTTC.

In the case of this clone: The junction and the germline gene differ at one end; a read error may be behind it. V and J are TRBV30 and TRBJ2-7, with 8 positions matching TRBD1. In germline, CDR1 is GTSNPN, CDR2 SVGIG (reference sequence). The CDR3 loop spans 11 amino acids. The CDR3 sequence: CAWSHDRGERF. In DNA form, the CDR3 reads TGTGCCTGGAGCCATGACAGGGGCGAGAGATTC.

The chain links TRBV28 to TRBJ2-3; D is uncertain. The germline V gene encodes CDR1 MDHEN and CDR2 SYDVKM. The CDR3 spans 16 residues. V dropped 3 bases and J dropped 0 bases, with 13 bases sitting between them. Here the CDR3 reads CASSFRRLGSTDTQYF. The CDR3 nucleotides are TGTGCCAGCAGTTTTCGGAGACTCGGGAGCACAGATACGCAGTATTTT.

CDR3 bases: TGTGCCAGCAGTCCGACAGGGCAACCTACCAATGAGCAGTTCTTC. Its translation is CASSPTGQPTNEQFF. The rearrangement joins TRBV3-1 (or the pseudogene TRBV3-2) to TRBJ2-1; 7 positions agree with TRBD1. Per the germline V gene, CDR1 is LGHDT and CDR2 is YNNKEL (reference sequence). J gave up 6 bases and V 6 bases, and 11 bases lay outside the gene matches. This CDR3 spans 15 amino acids.

The chain couples TRBV19 to TRBJ1-1, with 8 bases that match TRBD1. V lost 5 bases to trimming and J lost 5 bases; unmatched junction nucleotides: 7. Germline V gene lookup returns CDR1 LNHDA and CDR2 SQIVND (reference sequence). This CDR3 is built from 14 residues. The CDR3 loop is CASSSGGGGTEAFF. The CDR3 DNA reads as TGTGCCAGTAGTTCAGGGGGCGGTGGGACTGAAGCTTTCTTT.

The CDR3 loop is CAWQPRQGSGYGYTF. The CDR3 DNA sequence: TGTGCCTGGCAACCCCGACAGGGCAGCGGTTATGGCTACACCTTC. The rearrangement uses TRBV30 and TRBJ1-2; 7 nucleotides agree with TRBD1. The J segment lost 5 bases and the V segment lost 5 bases, leaving 14 bases of the junction unmatched. The CDR3 consists of 15 residues. Germline assignment: CDR1 GTSNPN and CDR2 SVGIG (reference sequence).

The V and J genes are TRBV27 and TRBJ2-1; TRBD2 is a possible D gene (5 bases). V gave up 2 bases and J gave up 9 bases, with 14 bases separating them. Germline CDR1 reads MNHEY; CDR2 reads SMNVEV (reference sequence). There are 14 residues in the CDR3. The CDR3 here is CASSLLAEVGEQFF. The CDR3 DNA is TGTGCCAGCAGTTTACTAGCCGAGGTCGGTGAGCAGTTCTTC.

The CDR3 region is CATSRESSGRNTEAFF. The DNA for the CDR3 is TGTGCCACCAGCAGAGAGAGTTCTGGCAGGAACACTGAAGCTTTCTTT. The J gene is TRBJ1-1, the V gene TRBV15; D unresolved. Germline V gene lookup returns CDR1 LNHNV and CDR2 YYDKDF (reference sequence). This CDR3 is 16 amino acids long. V lost 0 bases to trimming and J lost 1 base, with 12 bases between them.

This chain links TRBV5-8 with TRBJ1-2; maybe TRBD1 (5 bases). Deletions cut 3 bases from V and 4 bases from J, with 10 bases between. Germline V gene data show CDR1 as SGHTS and CDR2 as YDEGEE. There are 13 residues in the CDR3. The CDR3 coding sequence is TGTGCCAGCAGCTGGGGCCGGTCCTATGGCTACACCTTC. It encodes CASSWGRSYGYTF. Using reference TRBV5-8 and TRBJ1-2 for the parts outside the CDR3, the full variable domain is EAGVTQSPTHLIKTRGQQATLRCSPISGHTSVYWYQQALGLGLQFLLWYDEGEERNRGNFPPRFSGRQFPNYSSELNVNALELEDSALYLCASSWGRSYGYTFGSGTRLTVV.

The genes are TRBV30 and TRBJ2-2, with 7 bases matching TRBD1. From germline, CDR1 is GTSNPN and CDR2 SVGIG (reference sequence). CDR3 size: 13 residues. With 5 bases clipped from V and 12 bases from J, the junction kept 12 bases outside the gene matches. The chain's CDR3 is CAWGDRVPEKLFF. CDR3 coding DNA: TGTGCCTGGGGAGACAGGGTACCGGAGAAGCTGTTTTTT.

The chain carries TRBV5-4 and TRBJ2-7, with no clear D. Per germline, CDR1 SGHNT and CDR2 YYREEE (reference sequence). V gave up 3 bases and J gave up 7 bases, with 5 bases separating them. The CDR3 length is 10 residues. In DNA form, the CDR3 reads TGTGCCAGCAGCTGGGAAGAGCAGTACTTC. Protein product: CASSWEEQYF.

J is TRBJ2-1 and V is TRBV5-4, with 9 positions matching TRBD2. The CDR3 runs to 16 residues. Germline V CDR1 and CDR2: SGHNT, YYREEE (reference sequence). Trimming at V came to 5 bases and at J to 1 base, leaving 7 bases not matched to a gene. CDR3 in amino acids: CASSGGLAGSYNEQFF. Here the CDR3 DNA reads TGTGCCAGCAGTGGGGGGCTAGCGGGGTCCTACAATGAGCAGTTCTTC.

This rearrangement joins TRBV6-5 to TRBJ1-6; tentative D call: TRBD1 (6 bases). Germline CDR1 is MNHEY and CDR2 is SVGAGI. Trimming stripped 6 bases from V and 1 base from J, with 10 bases between. The length of the CDR3 is 15 residues. The CDR3 DNA sequence: TGTGCCAGCAGACCACAGGGATCCTATAATTCACCCCTCCACTTT. Translated, it gives CASRPQGSYNSPLHF.

V is TRBV19 and J is TRBJ2-6, with D perhaps being TRBD1 or TRBD2 (5 bases each). CDR3 length: 16 amino acids. Trimming left V 4 bases short and J 0 bases short, with 10 bases between. Germline loops: CDR1 LNHDA, CDR2 SQIVND (reference sequence). The CDR3 region is CASSNPGSSGANVLTF. CDR3 DNA sequence: TGTGCCAGTAGTAACCCAGGGAGCTCTGGGGCCAACGTCCTGACTTTC.

The chain carries TRBV11-1 and TRBJ2-7; 8 bases align to TRBD1. The length of the CDR3 is 15 residues. Germline assignment: CDR1 SGHAT and CDR2 FQDESV (reference sequence). Trimming at V came to 5 bases and at J to 3 bases, leaving 9 bases not matched to a gene. The CDR3 region has the DNA TGTGCCAGCAGCACCCAGTGGGGGACAGGCTACGAGCAGTACTTC. Translated: CASSTQWGTGYEQYF.

As for this clone: The junction and the germline gene differ at one end; a read error may be behind it. V gene TRBV3-1 (or the pseudogene TRBV3-2) combines with J gene TRBJ1-1, with 7 bases lining up with TRBD1. This CDR3 comprises 16 residues. Germline CDR1 reads LGHDT; CDR2 reads YNNKEL (reference sequence). CDR3: CASSKEGGQLNTEAFF. CDR3 nucleotides: TGTGCCAGCAGCAAAGAGGGGGGACAGTTGAACACTGAAGCTTTCTTT.

V gene TRBV6-5 combines with J gene TRBJ2-7; unclear D gene. The V and J ends lost 8 bases and 2 bases respectively, with 10 bases between them. Germline CDR1 is MNHEY and CDR2 is SVGAGI. This CDR3 is built from 12 residues. The CDR3 sequence is CASGSGTYEQYF. The CDR3 nucleotides are TGTGCCAGCGGTTCGGGCACCTACGAGCAGTACTTC.

The chain combines TRBV7-9 with TRBJ2-1; 9 bases line up with TRBD1. This CDR3 is built from 15 residues. Germline assignment: CDR1 SEHNR and CDR2 FQNEAQ (reference sequence). With 1 base clipped from V and 7 bases from J, the junction kept 5 bases outside the gene matches. Here the CDR3 reads CASSLVQGAFNEQFF. The CDR3 DNA is TGTGCCAGCAGCTTAGTACAGGGGGCTTTTAATGAGCAGTTCTTC.

The chain uses TRBV29-1 and TRBJ2-3; D remains unclear. Germline values: CDR1 SQVTM, CDR2 ANQGSEA. The CDR3 runs to 9 residues. V lost 4 bases, J lost 10 bases, and 6 bases lay in between. This CDR3 reads CSVGNAQYF. DNA for the CDR3: TGCAGCGTTGGCAATGCGCAGTATTTT.

V gene TRBV18 combines with J gene TRBJ1-1; 8 bases match TRBD1. V lost 1 base, J lost 8 bases, and 9 bases stayed unmatched. Germline V gives CDR1 KGHSH, CDR2 LQKENI. CDR3 length equals 15 residues. This CDR3 is CASSPQGPGQEEAFF. DNA for the CDR3: TGTGCCAGCTCACCACAGGGCCCGGGACAGGAAGAAGCTTTCTTT.

This clone was seen once. The rearrangement links TRBV5-4 to TRBJ2-1; 7 bases fit TRBD2. The CDR3 totals 12 residues. Trimming cost V 4 bases and J 6 bases; bases outside gene matches: 1. From germline, CDR1 is SGHNT and CDR2 YYREEE (reference sequence). CDR3 nucleotides: TGTGCCAGCAGCCGCGGGGGCAATGAGCAGTTCTTC. It translates to CASSRGGNEQFF.

V and J are TRBV7-2 and TRBJ2-7, with TRBD2 identical over 8 bases. V lost 5 bases to trimming and J lost 5 bases; unmatched junction nucleotides: 8. The CDR3 spans 14 residues. The germline CDR1 and CDR2 sequences are SGHTA and FQGNSA. CDR3 sequence: CASSNREGTNEQYF. In nucleotides, the CDR3 is TGTGCCAGCAGCAACCGGGAGGGGACAAACGAGCAGTACTTC.